This T cell receptor beta chain emerged from a study of CD8 T cells in Susac syndrome. RNA was extracted with the RNeasy kit, and a quantity of roughly 0.5 to 1 ug was reverse transcribed using random hexamers. With immunoSEQ multiplex PCR, TCR beta CDR3 was amplified across 54 Vbeta and 13 Jbeta. Each CDR3 protein gets one entry after TCRdb re-called the immunoSEQ multiplex PCR reads with MiXCR. The sample consists of some 170,000 distinct CDR3 sequences, around 94% of them appearing once. With 8 bases removed from V and 6 bases from J, the gap between germline ends came to 14 bases. This CDR3 spans 13 amino acids. CDR1 MGHRA and CDR2 YSYEKL come from the germline V gene.

The sequence was collected from a human donor with multiple sclerosis. The source material was CD4+ T cells from PBMCs. J is TRBJ1-3 and V is TRBV4-1; D not certain. The CDR3 sequence is CASAEDFSNTIYF. The CDR3 DNA reads as TGCGCCAGCGCGGAGGACTTTTCAAACACCATATATTTT.